The 8 T cell receptor beta chains below were found in one sample sequenced in a study of T cells in Graves' hyperthyroidism and ophthalmopathy. Amplification yielded TCR beta CDR3 regions, with RNA transcripts as the source. In the first-round RT-PCR of the TCR CDR3, the HTBI primer set was used. TCRdb processed the multiplex PCR reads anew with MiXCR; each CDR3 protein has one entry. The sample holds about 840,000 distinct CDR3 sequences, over 35% seen once. Sequences were obtained from blood. The receptors originated from a man between 18 and 29 years old with Graves' hyperthyroidism.

The table lists this clonotype with a few counts. This chain connects TRBV29-1 to TRBJ2-7; 8 bases fit TRBD1. Germline CDR1 reads SQVTM; CDR2 reads ANQGSEA. The CDR3 covers 14 residues. V lost 8 bases to trimming and J lost 6 bases; unmatched junction nucleotides: 15. CDR3 residues: CSITTGTGQAEQYF. For the CDR3, the DNA is TGCAGCATCACCACCGGGACAGGTCAAGCCGAGCAGTACTTC.

As concerns this clonotype: A much larger clone differs from this one at a single base, so this may be a read error. The rearrangement uses TRBV24-1 and TRBJ2-7; D gene unclear. Germline V gene data show CDR1 as KGHDR and CDR2 as SFDVKD. The CDR3 is made up of 14 amino acids. The CDR3, as DNA: TGTGCCGCCAGTGATTCTGGCGGATCCTACGAGCAGTACTTC. Its translation is CAASDSGGSYEQYF.

In its sample, this clonotype was seen a few times. This chain uses TRBV9 with TRBJ2-5; tentative D call: TRBD1 (5 bases). The CDR3 covers 14 residues. V shed 4 bases and J shed 4 bases, with 14 bases lying between them. The germline gives CDR1 SGDLS, CDR2 YYNGEE. The chain's CDR3 is CASSPDQGVETQYF. For the CDR3, the DNA is TGTGCCAGCAGCCCGGACCAGGGCGTAGAGACCCAGTACTTC.

Of note for this clonotype: One end of the junction is discordant with germline, which a read error may explain. The V gene is TRBV4-1, the J gene TRBJ2-5; TRBD2 aligns across 9 bases. The germline CDR1 and CDR2 sequences are MGHRA and YSYEKL. The length of the CDR3 is 17 residues. The CDR3 is CASSQDGRTSVGETQYF. The CDR3, as DNA: TGTGCCAGCAGCCAAGATGGAAGGACTAGCGTTGGAGAGACCCAGTACTTC.

The V and J genes are TRBV5-1 and TRBJ2-5, with D perhaps assigned TRBD1 or TRBD2 (6 bases each). The CDR3 contains 16 residues. From germline, CDR1 is SGHRS and CDR2 YFSETQ. Trimming cost V 6 bases and J 1 base, with 19 bases left between them. The CDR3 is CASNWGAGGVQETQYF. In DNA, the CDR3 is TGCGCCAGCAACTGGGGGGCAGGAGGAGTCCAAGAGACCCAGTACTTC. The whole variable domain, remainder taken from reference TRBV5-1 and TRBJ2-5, is KAGVTQTPRYLIKTRGQQVTLSCSPISGHRSVSWYQQTPGQGLQFLFEYFSETQRNKGNFPGRFSGRQFSNSRSEMNVSTLELGDSALYLCASNWGAGGVQETQYFGPGTRLLVL.

The chain recombines TRBV20-1 with TRBJ2-7; 8 bases match TRBD1. V gave up 6 bases and J gave up 4 bases; unmatched junction bases: 8. This CDR3 spans 13 amino acids. The V gene's germline CDR1 is DFQATT and CDR2 SNEGSKA (reference sequence). The DNA for the CDR3 is TGCAGTGCCTCCGGGACAGGAGTTTACGAGCAGTACTTC. Translating gives CSASGTGVYEQYF.

J is TRBJ1-1 and V is TRBV29-1; D unclear. Germline CDR1 is SQVTM and CDR2 is ANQGSEA. This CDR3 spans 12 amino acids. V lost 5 bases and J 4 bases, leaving 11 bases between the germline ends. CDR3 sequence: CSVTGSGTEAFF. DNA for the CDR3: TGCAGCGTTACGGGAAGTGGCACTGAAGCTTTCTTT.

The table lists this clonotype with a few counts. The rearrangement joins TRBV12-1 to TRBJ2-5; TRBD2, the table's D call, was not compared with the DNA. TRBV12-1 is assigned pseudogene status. This CDR3 is built from 16 residues. The CDR3 protein is CASRTLADQVGETQYF. The CDR3 DNA follows: TGTGCCAGCAGAACCCTAGCGGACCAGGTTGGAGAGACCCAGTACTTC.